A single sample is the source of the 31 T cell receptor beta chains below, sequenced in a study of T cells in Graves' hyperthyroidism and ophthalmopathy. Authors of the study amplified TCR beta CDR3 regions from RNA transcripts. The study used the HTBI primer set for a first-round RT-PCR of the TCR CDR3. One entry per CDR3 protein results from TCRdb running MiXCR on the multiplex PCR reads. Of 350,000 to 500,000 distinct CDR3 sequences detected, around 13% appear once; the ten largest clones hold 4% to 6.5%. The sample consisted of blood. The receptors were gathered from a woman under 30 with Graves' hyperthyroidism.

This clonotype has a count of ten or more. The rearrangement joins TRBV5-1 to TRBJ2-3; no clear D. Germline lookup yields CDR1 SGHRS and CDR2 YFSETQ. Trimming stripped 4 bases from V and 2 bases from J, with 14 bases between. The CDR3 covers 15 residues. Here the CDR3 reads CASSTDGALTDTQYF. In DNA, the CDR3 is TGCGCCAGCAGCACGGACGGAGCCCTCACAGATACGCAGTATTTT.

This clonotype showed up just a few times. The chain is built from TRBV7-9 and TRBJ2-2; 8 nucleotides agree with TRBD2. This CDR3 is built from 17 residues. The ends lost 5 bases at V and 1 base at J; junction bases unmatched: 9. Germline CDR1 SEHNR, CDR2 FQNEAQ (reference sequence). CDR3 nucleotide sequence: TGTGCCAGCAGCCGCAGCGGGGGACTAGAGAACACCGGGGAGCTGTTTTTT. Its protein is CASSRSGGLENTGELFF. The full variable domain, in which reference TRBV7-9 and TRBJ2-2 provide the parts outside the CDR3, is DTGVSQNPRHKITKRGQNVTFRCDPISEHNRLYWYRQTLGQGPEFLTYFQNEAQLEKSRLLSDRFSAERPKGSFSTLEIQRTEQGDSAMYLCASSRSGGLENTGELFFGEGSRLTVL.

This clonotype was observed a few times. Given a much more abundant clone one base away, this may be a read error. The CDR3 nucleotides are TGTGTCAGCAGCTTAGTGGGGGGGACCCAGTACTTC. Residues: CVSSLVGGTQYF. The chain links TRBV7-9 to TRBJ2-5; possibly TRBD2 for D (6 bases). CDR1 and CDR2 from the germline V gene are SEHNR and FQNEAQ (reference sequence). This CDR3 spans 12 amino acids.

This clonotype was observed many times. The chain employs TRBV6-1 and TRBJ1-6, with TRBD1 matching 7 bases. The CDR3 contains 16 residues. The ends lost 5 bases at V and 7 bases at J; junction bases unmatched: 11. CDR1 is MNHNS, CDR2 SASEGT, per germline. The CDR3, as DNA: TGTGCCAGCAGTTACACACAGGGGTCGAGGAATTCACCCCTCCACTTT. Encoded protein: CASSYTQGSRNSPLHF.

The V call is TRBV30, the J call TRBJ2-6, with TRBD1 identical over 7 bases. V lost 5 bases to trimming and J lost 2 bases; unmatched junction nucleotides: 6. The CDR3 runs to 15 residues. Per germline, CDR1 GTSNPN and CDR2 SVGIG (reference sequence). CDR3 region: CAWDRVFAGANVLTF. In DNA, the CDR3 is TGTGCCTGGGACAGGGTGTTTGCTGGGGCCAACGTCCTGACTTTC.

The CDR3 sequence: CASSSRGQAINSPLHF. The CDR3 nucleotides are TGTGCCAGCAGTTCCCGTGGACAGGCGATAAATTCACCCCTCCACTTT. The chain employs TRBV27 and TRBJ1-6, with 7 positions matching TRBD1. From germline, CDR1 is MNHEY and CDR2 SMNVEV (reference sequence). The CDR3 contains 16 residues. With 4 bases clipped from V and 7 bases from J, the junction kept 10 bases outside the gene matches.

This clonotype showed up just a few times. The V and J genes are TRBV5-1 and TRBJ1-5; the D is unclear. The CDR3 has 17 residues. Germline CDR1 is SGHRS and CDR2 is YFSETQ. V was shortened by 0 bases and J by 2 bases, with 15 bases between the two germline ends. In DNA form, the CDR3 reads TGCGCCAGCAGCTTGGGGCCACCGGAGCGTGGCAATCAGCCCCAGCATTTT. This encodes CASSLGPPERGNQPQHF.

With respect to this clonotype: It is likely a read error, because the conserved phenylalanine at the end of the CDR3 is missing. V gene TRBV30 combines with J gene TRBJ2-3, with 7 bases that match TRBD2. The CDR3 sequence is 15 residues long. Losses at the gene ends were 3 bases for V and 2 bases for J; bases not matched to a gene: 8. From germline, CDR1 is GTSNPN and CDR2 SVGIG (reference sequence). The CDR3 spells CAWSQGGSSTDTQYY. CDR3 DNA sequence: TGTGCCTGGAGCCAGGGCGGGAGTTCCACAGATACGCAGTATTAT.

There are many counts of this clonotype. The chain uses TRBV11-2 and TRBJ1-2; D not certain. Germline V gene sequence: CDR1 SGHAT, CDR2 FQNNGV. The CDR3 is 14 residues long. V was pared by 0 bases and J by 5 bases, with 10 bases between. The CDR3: CASSLEGRRYGYTF. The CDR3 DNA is TGTGCCAGCAGCTTAGAAGGCAGGCGTTATGGCTACACCTTC.

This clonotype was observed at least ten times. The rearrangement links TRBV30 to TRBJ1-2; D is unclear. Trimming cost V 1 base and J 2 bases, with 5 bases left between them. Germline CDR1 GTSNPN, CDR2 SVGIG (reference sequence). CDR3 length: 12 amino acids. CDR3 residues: CAWSANNYGYTF. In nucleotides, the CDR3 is TGTGCCTGGAGTGCCAACAACTATGGCTACACCTTC.

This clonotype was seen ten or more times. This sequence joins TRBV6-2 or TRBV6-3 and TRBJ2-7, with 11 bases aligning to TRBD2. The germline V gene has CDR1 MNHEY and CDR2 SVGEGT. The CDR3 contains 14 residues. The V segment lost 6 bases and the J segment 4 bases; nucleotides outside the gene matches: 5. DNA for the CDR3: TGTGCCAGCAGACCGACTAGCGGGACATACGAGCAGTACTTC. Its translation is CASRPTSGTYEQYF.

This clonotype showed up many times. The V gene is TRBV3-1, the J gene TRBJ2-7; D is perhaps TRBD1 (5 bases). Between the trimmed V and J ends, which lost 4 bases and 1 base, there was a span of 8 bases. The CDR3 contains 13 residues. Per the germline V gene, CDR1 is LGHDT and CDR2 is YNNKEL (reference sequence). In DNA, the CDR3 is TGTGCCAGCAGCCCAGGGAAATCCTACGAGCAGTACTTC. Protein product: CASSPGKSYEQYF.

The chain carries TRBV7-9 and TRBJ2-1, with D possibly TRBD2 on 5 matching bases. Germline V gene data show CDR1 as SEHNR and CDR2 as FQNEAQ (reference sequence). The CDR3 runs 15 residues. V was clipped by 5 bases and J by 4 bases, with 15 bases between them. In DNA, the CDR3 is TGTGCCAGCAGCCCCGGACTCCCCGAGTACAATGAGCAGTTCTTC. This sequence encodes CASSPGLPEYNEQFF.

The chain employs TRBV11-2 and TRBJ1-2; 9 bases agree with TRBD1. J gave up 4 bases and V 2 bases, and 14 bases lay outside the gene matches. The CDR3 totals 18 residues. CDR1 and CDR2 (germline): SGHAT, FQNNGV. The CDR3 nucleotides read TGTGCCAGCAGCTTAAGGATCACAGGGGGCTCGGGGAGCTATGGCTACACCTTC. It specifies CASSLRITGGSGSYGYTF. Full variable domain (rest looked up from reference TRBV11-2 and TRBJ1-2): EAGVAQSPRYKIIEKRQSVAFWCNPISGHATLYWYQQILGQGPKLLIQFQNNGVVDDSQLPKDRFSAERLKGVDSTLKIQPAKLEDSAVYLCASSLRITGGSGSYGYTFGSGTRLTVV.

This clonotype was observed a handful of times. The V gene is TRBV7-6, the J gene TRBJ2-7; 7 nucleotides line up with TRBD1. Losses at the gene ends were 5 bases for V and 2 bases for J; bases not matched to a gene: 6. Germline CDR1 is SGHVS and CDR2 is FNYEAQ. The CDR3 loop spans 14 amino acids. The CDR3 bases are TGTGCCAGCAGCACAGACAGGGAAACCTACGAGCAGTACTTC. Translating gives CASSTDRETYEQYF.

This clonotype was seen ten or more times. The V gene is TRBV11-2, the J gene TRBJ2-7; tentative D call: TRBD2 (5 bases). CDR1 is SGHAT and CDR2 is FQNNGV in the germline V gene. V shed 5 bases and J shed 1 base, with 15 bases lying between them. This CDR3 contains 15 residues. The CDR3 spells CASSLPGFGSYEQYF. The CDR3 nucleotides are TGTGCCAGCAGCCTTCCGGGGTTTGGGTCCTACGAGCAGTACTTC.

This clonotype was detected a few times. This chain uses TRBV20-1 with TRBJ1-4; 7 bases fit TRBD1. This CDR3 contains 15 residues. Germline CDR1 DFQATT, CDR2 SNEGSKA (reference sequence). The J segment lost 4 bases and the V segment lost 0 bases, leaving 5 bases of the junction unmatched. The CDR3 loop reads CSARDLGQNNEKLFF. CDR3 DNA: TGCAGTGCTAGAGATCTGGGACAGAATAATGAAAAACTGTTTTTT.

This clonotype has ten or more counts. The CDR3: CASTRASGGTYEQYF. The CDR3 DNA follows: TGTGCCAGCACTCGAGCATCAGGGGGCACCTACGAGCAGTACTTC. The rearrangement uses TRBV6-1 and TRBJ2-7, with TRBD1 identical over 8 bases. CDR3 length: 15 residues. Trimming at V came to 7 bases and at J to 2 bases, leaving 10 bases not matched to a gene. CDR1 is MNHNS and CDR2 is SASEGT in the germline V gene.

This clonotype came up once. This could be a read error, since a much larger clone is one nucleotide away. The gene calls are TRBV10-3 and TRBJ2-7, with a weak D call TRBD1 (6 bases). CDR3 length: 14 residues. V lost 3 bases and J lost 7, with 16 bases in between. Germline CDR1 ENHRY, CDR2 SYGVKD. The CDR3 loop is CAISDGQSYNEQYF. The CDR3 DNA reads TGTGCCATCAGTGATGGACAGAGCTACAATGAGCAGTACTTC.

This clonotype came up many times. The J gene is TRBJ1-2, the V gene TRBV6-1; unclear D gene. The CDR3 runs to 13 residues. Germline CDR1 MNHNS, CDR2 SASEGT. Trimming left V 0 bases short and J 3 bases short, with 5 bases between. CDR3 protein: CASSEARHYGYTF. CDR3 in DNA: TGTGCCAGCAGTGAAGCACGGCACTATGGCTACACCTTC.

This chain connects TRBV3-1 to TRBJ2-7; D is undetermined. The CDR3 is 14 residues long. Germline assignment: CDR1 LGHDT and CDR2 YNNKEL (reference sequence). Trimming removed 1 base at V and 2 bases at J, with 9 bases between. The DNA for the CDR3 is TGTGCCAGCAGCCAAGTTTCCGCGCCCTACGAGCAGTACTTC. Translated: CASSQVSAPYEQYF.

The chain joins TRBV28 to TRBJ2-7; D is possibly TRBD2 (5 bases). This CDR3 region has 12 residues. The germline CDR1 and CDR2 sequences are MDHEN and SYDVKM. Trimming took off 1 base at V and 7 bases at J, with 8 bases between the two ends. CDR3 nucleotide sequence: TGTGCCAGCAGTTTATTCGGGAAAGAGCAGTACTTC. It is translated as CASSLFGKEQYF.

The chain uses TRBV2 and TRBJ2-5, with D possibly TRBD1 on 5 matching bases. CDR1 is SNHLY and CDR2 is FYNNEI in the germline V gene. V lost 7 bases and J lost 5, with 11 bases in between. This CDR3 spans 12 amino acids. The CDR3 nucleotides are TGTGCCAGCAAAGGGGATTGGGAGACCCAGTACTTC. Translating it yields CASKGDWETQYF.

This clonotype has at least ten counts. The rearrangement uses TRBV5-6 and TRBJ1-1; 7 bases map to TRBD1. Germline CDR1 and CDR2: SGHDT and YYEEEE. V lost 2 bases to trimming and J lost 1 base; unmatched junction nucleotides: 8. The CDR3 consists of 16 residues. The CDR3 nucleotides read TGTGCCAGCAGCTTTTCAGGGGGTATGTCGAACACTGAAGCTTTCTTT. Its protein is CASSFSGGMSNTEAFF.

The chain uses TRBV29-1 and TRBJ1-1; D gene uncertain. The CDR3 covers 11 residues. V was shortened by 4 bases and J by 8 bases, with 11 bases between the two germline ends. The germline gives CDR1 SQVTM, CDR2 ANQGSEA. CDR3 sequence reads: CSVVGQLEAFF. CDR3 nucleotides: TGCAGCGTTGTTGGGCAGTTAGAAGCTTTCTTT. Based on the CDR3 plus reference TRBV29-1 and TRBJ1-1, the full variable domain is SAVISQKPSRDICQRGTSLTIQCQVDSQVTMMFWYRQQPGQSLTLIATANQGSEATYESGFVIDKFPISRPNLTFSTLTVSNMSPEDSSIYLCSVVGQLEAFFGQGTRLTVV.

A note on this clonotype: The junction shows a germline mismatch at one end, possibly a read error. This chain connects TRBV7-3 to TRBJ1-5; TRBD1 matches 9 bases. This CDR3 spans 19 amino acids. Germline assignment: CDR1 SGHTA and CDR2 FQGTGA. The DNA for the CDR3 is TGTGCCAGCAGCTTAAAAAGAGATCGGGGACAGGGTTGCAATCAGCCCCAGCATTTC. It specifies CASSLKRDRGQGCNQPQHF.

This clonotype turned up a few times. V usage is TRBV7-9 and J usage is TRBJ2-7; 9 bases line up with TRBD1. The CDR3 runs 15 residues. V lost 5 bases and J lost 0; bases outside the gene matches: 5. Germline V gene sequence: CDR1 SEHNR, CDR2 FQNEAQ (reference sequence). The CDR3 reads CASSHRDRASYEQYF. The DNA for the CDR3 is TGTGCCAGCAGCCACCGGGACAGGGCCTCCTACGAGCAGTACTTC.

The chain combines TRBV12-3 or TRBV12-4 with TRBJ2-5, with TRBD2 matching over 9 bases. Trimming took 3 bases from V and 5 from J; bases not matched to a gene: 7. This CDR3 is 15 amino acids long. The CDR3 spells CASSFSAGGPETQYF. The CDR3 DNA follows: TGTGCCAGCAGTTTCTCGGCGGGAGGGCCGGAGACCCAGTACTTC.

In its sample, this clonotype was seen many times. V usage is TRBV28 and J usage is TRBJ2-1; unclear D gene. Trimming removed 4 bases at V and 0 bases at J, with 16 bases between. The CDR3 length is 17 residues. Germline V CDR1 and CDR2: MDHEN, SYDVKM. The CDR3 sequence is CASSSPTYRSSYNEQFF. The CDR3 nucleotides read TGTGCCAGCAGTTCCCCGACGTATAGAAGCTCCTACAATGAGCAGTTCTTC.

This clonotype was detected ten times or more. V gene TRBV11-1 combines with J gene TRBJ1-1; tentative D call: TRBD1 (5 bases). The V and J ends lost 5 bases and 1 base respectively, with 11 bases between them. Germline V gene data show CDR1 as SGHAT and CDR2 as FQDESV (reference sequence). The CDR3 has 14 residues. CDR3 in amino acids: CASSQDMANTEAFF. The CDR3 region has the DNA TGTGCCAGCAGCCAGGACATGGCGAACACTGAAGCTTTCTTT.

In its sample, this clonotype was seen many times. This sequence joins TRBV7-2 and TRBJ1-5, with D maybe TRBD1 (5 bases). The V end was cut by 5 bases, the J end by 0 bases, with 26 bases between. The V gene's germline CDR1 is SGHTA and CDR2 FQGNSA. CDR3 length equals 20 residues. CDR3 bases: TGTGCCAGCAGCGGCCGACAGTTCCCAAGAGAGTTATATAGCAATCAGCCCCAGCATTTT. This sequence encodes CASSGRQFPRELYSNQPQHF.